This T cell receptor beta chain is from a study of blood T cell repertoires in COVID-19. Turning to the study itself: Spain, Italy and the United States supplied samples that represented acute and convalescent COVID-19. Sources were T cells, B-cell-depleted T cells, or PBMCs; the material itself was cDNA or gDNA.

Clones were sequenced by immunoSEQ multiplex PCR, and TCRdb holds only the in-frame ones, with some missing. The sample yields about 250,000 clones, 80% to 90% seen once. Trimming took off 2 bases at V and 4 bases at J, with 8 bases between the two ends. The CDR3 length is 12 residues. Germline loops: CDR1 SQVTM, CDR2 ANQGSEA. The receptor was derived from a woman aged 40 to 50 who had recovered from COVID-19. This chain links TRBV29-1 with TRBJ1-1; perhaps TRBD1 as D (5 bases). The specimen was peripheral blood. The CDR3 DNA follows: TGCAGCGTTGAATGGCAGGGCACTGAAGCTTTCTTT. Its protein is CSVEWQGTEAFF.